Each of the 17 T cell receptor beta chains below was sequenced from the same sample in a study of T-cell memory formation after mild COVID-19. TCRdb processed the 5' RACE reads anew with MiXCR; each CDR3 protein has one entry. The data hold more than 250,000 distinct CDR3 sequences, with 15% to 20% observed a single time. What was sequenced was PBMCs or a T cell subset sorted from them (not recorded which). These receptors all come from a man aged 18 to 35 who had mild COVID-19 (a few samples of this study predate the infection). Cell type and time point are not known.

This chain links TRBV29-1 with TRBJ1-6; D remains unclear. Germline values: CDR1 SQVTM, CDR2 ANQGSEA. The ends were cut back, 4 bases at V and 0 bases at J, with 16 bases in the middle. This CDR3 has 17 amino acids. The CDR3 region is CSVVVSKESSYNSPLHF. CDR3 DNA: TGCAGCGTTGTAGTCTCCAAAGAGAGCTCCTATAATTCACCCCTCCACTTT.

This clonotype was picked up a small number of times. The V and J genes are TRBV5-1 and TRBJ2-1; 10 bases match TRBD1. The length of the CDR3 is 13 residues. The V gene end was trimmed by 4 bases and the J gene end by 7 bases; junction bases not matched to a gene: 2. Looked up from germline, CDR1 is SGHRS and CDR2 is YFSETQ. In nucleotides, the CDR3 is TGCGCCAGCAGCAGACAGGGGGCAAATGAGCAGTTCTTC. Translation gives CASSRQGANEQFF. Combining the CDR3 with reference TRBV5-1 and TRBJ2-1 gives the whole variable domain KAGVTQTPRYLIKTRGQQVTLSCSPISGHRSVSWYQQTPGQGLQFLFEYFSETQRNKGNFPGRFSGRQFSNSRSEMNVSTLELGDSALYLCASSRQGANEQFFGPGTRLTVL.

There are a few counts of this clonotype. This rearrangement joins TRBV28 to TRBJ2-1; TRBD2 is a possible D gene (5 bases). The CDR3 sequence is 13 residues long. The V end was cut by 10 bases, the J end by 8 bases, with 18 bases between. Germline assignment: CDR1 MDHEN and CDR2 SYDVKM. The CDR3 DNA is TGTGCCATCTCGCGAGGGTTTCGCGATGAGCAGTTCTTC. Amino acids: CAISRGFRDEQFF.

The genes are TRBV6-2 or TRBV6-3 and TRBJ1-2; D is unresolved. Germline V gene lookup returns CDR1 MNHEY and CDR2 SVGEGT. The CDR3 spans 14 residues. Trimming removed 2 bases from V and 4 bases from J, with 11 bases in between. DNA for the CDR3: TGTGCCAGCAGTTACCGTGGCAGCATCTATGGCTACACCTTC. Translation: CASSYRGSIYGYTF.

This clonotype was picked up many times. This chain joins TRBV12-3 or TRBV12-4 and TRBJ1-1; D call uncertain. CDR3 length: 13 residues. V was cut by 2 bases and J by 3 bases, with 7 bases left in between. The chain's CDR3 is CASSLRWDTEAFF. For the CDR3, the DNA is TGTGCCAGCAGTTTAAGGTGGGACACTGAAGCTTTCTTT.

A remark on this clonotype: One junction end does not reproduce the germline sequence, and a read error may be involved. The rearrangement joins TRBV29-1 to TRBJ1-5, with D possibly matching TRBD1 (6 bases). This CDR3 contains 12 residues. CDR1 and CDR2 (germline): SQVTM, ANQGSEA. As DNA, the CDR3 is TGCAGCGTTTGGGACAAAAATCAGCCCAAGCATTTT. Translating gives CSVWDKNQPKHF.

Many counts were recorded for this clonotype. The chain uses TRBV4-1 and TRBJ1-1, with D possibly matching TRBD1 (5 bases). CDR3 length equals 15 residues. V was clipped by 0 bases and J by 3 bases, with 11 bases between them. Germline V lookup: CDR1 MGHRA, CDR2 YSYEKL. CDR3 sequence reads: CASSQDIGGYTEAFF. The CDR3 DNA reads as TGCGCCAGCAGCCAAGATATTGGGGGATACACTGAAGCTTTCTTT.

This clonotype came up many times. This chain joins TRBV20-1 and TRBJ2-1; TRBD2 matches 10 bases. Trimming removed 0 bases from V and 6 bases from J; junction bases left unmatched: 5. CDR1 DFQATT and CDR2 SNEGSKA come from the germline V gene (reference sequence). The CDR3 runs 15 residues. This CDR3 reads CSARDQSGGANEQFF. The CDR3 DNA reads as TGCAGTGCTAGAGATCAGAGCGGGGGGGCCAATGAGCAGTTCTTC.

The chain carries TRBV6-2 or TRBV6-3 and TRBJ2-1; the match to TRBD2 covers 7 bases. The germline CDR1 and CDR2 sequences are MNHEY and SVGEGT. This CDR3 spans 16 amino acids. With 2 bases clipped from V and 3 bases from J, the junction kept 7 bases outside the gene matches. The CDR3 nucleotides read TGTGCCAGCAGTTACGGGTGGCGGGGGAACTACAATGAGCAGTTCTTC. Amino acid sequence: CASSYGWRGNYNEQFF.

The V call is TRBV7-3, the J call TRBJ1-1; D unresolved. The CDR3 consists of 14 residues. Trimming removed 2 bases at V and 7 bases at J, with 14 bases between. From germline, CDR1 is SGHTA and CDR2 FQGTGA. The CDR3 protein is CASSLVPAPNEAFF. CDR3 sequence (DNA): TGTGCCAGCAGCTTAGTCCCGGCCCCCAATGAAGCTTTCTTT.

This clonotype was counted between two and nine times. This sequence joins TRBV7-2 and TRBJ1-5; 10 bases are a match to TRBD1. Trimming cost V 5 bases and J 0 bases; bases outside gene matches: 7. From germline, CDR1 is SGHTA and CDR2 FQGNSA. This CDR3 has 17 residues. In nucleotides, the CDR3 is TGTGCCAGCAGCCGCGGGACAGGGGCTTATAGCAATCAGCCCCAGCATTTT. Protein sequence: CASSRGTGAYSNQPQHF.

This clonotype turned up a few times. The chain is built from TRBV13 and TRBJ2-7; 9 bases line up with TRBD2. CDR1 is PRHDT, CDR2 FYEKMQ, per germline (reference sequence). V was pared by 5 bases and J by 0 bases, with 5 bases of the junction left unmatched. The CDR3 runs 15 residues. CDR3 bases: TGTGCCAGCAGCGTCAGCGGGGGGAGCTCCTACGAGCAGTACTTC. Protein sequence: CASSVSGGSSYEQYF.

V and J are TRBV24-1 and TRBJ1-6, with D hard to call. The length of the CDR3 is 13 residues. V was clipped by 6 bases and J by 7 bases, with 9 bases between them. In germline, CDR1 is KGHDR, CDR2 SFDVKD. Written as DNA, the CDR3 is TGTGCCACCAGTCAAGGGATCAATTCACCCCTCCACTTT. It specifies CATSQGINSPLHF.

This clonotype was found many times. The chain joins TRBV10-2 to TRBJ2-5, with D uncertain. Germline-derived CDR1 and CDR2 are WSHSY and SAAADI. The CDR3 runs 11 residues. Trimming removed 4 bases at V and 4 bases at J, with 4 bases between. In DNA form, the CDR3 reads TGCGCCAGCAGTGTGACAGAGACCCAGTACTTC. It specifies CASSVTETQYF.

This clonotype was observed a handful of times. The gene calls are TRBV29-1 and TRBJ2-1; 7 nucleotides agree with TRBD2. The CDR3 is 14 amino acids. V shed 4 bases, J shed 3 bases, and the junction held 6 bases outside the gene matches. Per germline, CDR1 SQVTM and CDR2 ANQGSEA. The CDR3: CSVVGGTHYNEQFF. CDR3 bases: TGCAGCGTTGTCGGGGGGACTCACTACAATGAGCAGTTCTTC.

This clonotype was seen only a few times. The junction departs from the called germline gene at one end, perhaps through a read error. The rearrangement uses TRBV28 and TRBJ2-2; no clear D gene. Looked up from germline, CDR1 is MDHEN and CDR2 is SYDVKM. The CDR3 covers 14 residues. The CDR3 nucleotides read TGTGCCAGCGGTTTACTAACCGGCACCGGGGAGCTGTTTTTT. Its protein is CASGLLTGTGELFF.

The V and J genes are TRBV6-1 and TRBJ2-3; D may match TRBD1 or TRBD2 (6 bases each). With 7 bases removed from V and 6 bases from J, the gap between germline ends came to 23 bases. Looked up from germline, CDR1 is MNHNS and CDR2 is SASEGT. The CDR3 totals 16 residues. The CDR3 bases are TGTGCCAGCACCCTCACAGGGAGGCTCCGAAGGGATACGCAGTATTTT. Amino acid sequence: CASTLTGRLRRDTQYF.